This T cell receptor beta chain emerged from a study of blood T cell repertoires in COVID-19. Study at large: The cDNA or gDNA used as material had been derived from T cells, B-cell-depleted T cells, or PBMCs.

In its sample, this clone was seen once. Enrollees, about 18 to 95 years old, lived in about two dozen US areas. Germline V CDR1 and CDR2: LNHDA, SQIVND (reference sequence). CDR3 length: 14 amino acids. With V trimmed by 6 bases and J by 3 bases, 7 bases remained unmatched. Some clones are missing from TCRdb's copy, which holds only in-frame ones; the method was immunoSEQ multiplex PCR. The table lists 300,000 to 350,000 clones, 75% to 90% of them singletons. Input material: PBMCs or T cells enriched from blood (not recorded which). The origin of this receptor is a man aged 25 to 40 who had recovered from COVID-19. This chain connects TRBV19 to TRBJ1-1, with 7 bases that match TRBD1. The CDR3 nucleotides read TGTGCCAGTAGACCGGGACAGTTCGACACTGAAGCTTTCTTT. Its protein is CASRPGQFDTEAFF.